The subject of this entry is one T cell receptor beta chain. Its target is unknown. Specified time point: baseline, week 1 (first vaccination visit). Treatment indicated: pre-vaccination baseline after standard-of-care therapy. The table came from immunoSEQ multiplex PCR; TCRdb's copy has only in-frame clones and leaves some out. The sample has 65,000 to 70,000 clones, 80% to 90% seen once. This specimen comes from a study of a mutant IDH1 vaccine in newly diagnosed glioma. Study results and limitations: Altogether, approximately 93% of patients exhibited vaccine-induced immune responses.

The sample consisted of PBMCs, taken from a glioma patient treated with radiotherapy, temozolomide or both. The clonotype was recovered from a young man with glioma.

The CDR3 region has the DNA TGCGCCAGCAGCTTCGACAGGGGCGCTGAAGCTTTCTTT. As protein: CASSFDRGAEAFF. This chain connects TRBV5-1 to TRBJ1-1; 8 bases are a match to TRBD1. This CDR3 region has 13 residues. Trimming at V came to 2 bases and at J to 6 bases, leaving 3 bases not matched to a gene. CDR1 SGHRS and CDR2 YFSETQ come from the germline V gene.